The next 11 T cell receptor beta chains were all read from a single sample in a study of vaccination and CD4 T cells after COVID-19 (dated 2022 in TCRdb). The intended sense of this specimen's treatment or condition label: 10-day PBMC culture with coronavirus spike peptide pools or control peptides (ViraFEST assay). CD4+ T cells from unexposed donors were collected before the COVID-19 pandemic (2011-2018). Library preparation used PCR. Data came from an Illumina iSeq 100. TCR sequencing of DNA from cultured CD4+ T cells used the Oncomine TCR Beta short-read assay at the Johns Hopkins FTIC core. TCRdb reprocessing: public reads trimmed at Q25 with fastp, clones called with MiXCR, in-frame beta chains kept. One record per CDR3 amino acid sequence lists the most common genes and DNA. The sample table shows 7,000 to 8,500 distinct CDR3 sequences, and under 65% are seen once. The top ten clonotypes cover 12% of the sample.

For these receptors, no antigen is known. The material sequenced was CD4+ T cells from blood, cultured in vitro. The receptors originated from a human donor in good health.

This chain joins TRBV7-9 and TRBJ2-7; D not certain. CDR3 length equals 12 residues. Trimming shortened V by 4 bases and J by 3 bases, and 7 bases separated the two germline ends. Per germline, CDR1 SEHNR and CDR2 FQNEAQ (reference sequence). The CDR3 loop is CASSSGNYEQYF. As DNA, the CDR3 is TGTGCCAGCAGCTCTGGGAACTACGAGCAGTACTTC.

The chain joins TRBV5-1 to TRBJ1-1; D is undetermined. This CDR3 comprises 15 residues. CDR1 is SGHRS and CDR2 is YFSETQ in the germline V gene. The germline V and J ends were trimmed by 1 base and 1 base, with 11 bases remaining between them. CDR3 in DNA: TGCGCCAGCAGCTTGTTCGGACCGTCGAACACTGAAGCTTTCTTT. As protein: CASSLFGPSNTEAFF.

The rearrangement uses TRBV19 and TRBJ2-5; D is perhaps TRBD2 (5 bases). V was pared by 3 bases and J by 0 bases, with 14 bases between. This CDR3 is built from 16 residues. CDR1 and CDR2 (germline): LNHDA, SQIVND (reference sequence). The CDR3 sequence is CASSIVSGSYQETQYF. In DNA, the CDR3 is TGTGCCAGTAGTATCGTGAGCGGATCGTACCAAGAGACCCAGTACTTC. The full variable domain, with the rest looked up from reference TRBV19 and TRBJ2-5, is DGGITQSPKYLFRKEGQNVTLSCEQNLNHDAMYWYRQDPGQGLRLIYYSQIVNDFQKGDIAEGYSVSREKKESFPLTVTSAQKNPTAFYLCASSIVSGSYQETQYFGPGTRLLVL.

The V gene is TRBV20-1, the J gene TRBJ2-3; D remains unclear. The V end lost 0 bases, the J end lost 0 bases, and 7 bases lay between the germline ends. The CDR3 totals 14 residues. Germline lookup yields CDR1 DFQATT and CDR2 SNEGSKA (reference sequence). The DNA for the CDR3 is TGCAGTGCTAGAGATGTACAGAGCACAGATACGCAGTATTTT. Translated, it gives CSARDVQSTDTQYF.

The rearrangement joins TRBV21-1 to TRBJ2-3; the DNA was not used to check the table's D call, TRBD2. TRBV21-1 is a documented pseudogene. CDR3 length: 15 residues. In DNA form, the CDR3 reads TGTGCCAGCAGCAAATCTAGCTGGCCCACAGATACGCAGTATTTT. Translated: CASSKSSWPTDTQYF.

The chain joins TRBV30 to TRBJ2-5; a possible D gene is TRBD2 (7 bases). The CDR3 sequence is 15 residues long. Germline V CDR1 and CDR2: GTSNPN, SVGIG (reference sequence). The ends were cut back, 2 bases at V and 7 bases at J, with 20 bases in the middle. The CDR3 loop reads CAWSSLSGGARTQYF. The DNA of the CDR3 is TGTGCCTGGAGTTCCCTCAGTGGGGGGGCTCGGACCCAGTACTTC.

The chain links TRBV29-1 to TRBJ2-2; tentative D call: TRBD2 (5 bases). The germline V gene encodes CDR1 SQVTM and CDR2 ANQGSEA. V shed 4 bases and J shed 7 bases, with 16 bases lying between them. There are 14 residues in the CDR3. The CDR3 loop reads CSVGGLAAVGELFF. The CDR3 coding sequence is TGCAGCGTTGGGGGTCTAGCCGCCGTCGGGGAGCTGTTTTTT.

By share, this clonotype counts as medium-sized (0.01 to 0.1%). The V gene is TRBV5-1, the J gene TRBJ1-6; weak D call: TRBD1 (5 bases). CDR3 length: 15 amino acids. V was pared by 0 bases and J by 7 bases, with 11 bases between. Germline values: CDR1 SGHRS, CDR2 YFSETQ. The CDR3 DNA reads as TGCGCCAGCAGCTTGGCCTCAGGGAACAATTCACCCCTCCACTTT. Its translation is CASSLASGNNSPLHF.

This clonotype showed up just a few times. This sequence joins TRBV25-1 and TRBJ1-5; D call uncertain. This CDR3 spans 14 amino acids. Trimming cost V 1 base and J 3 bases, with 7 bases left between them. Germline values: CDR1 MGHDK, CDR2 SYGVNS. CDR3 loop: CASSESTVNQPQHF. CDR3 in DNA: TGTGCCAGCAGTGAATCGACCGTCAATCAGCCCCAGCATTTT.

V and J are TRBV28 and TRBJ2-1; 9 bases fit TRBD2. V lost 5 bases and J lost 9; bases outside the gene matches: 8. Germline V lookup: CDR1 MDHEN, CDR2 SYDVKM. The CDR3 is 14 amino acids. The CDR3 bases are TGTGCCAGCAGTCCCGGACTAGCGAGGACTGAGCAGTTCTTC. It translates to CASSPGLARTEQFF. Together with reference TRBV28 and TRBJ2-1, the CDR3 gives the full variable domain: DVKVTQSSRYLVKRTGEKVFLECVQDMDHENMFWYRQDPGLGLRLIYFSYDVKMKEKGDIPEGYSVSREKKERFSLILESASTNQTSMYLCASSPGLARTEQFFGPGTRLTVL.

This clonotype appeared a few times. The V call is TRBV6-5, the J call TRBJ1-5, with a possible D match to TRBD1 (6 bases). Deletions cut 0 bases from V and 4 bases from J, with 19 bases between. The CDR3 runs 18 residues. From germline, CDR1 is MNHEY and CDR2 SVGAGI. The CDR3 DNA reads TGTGCCAGCAGTTACTCGTGGGACGGGGGCGTATGGAATCAGCCCCAGCATTTT. Translated: CASSYSWDGGVWNQPQHF.